At least ten counts were recorded for the clone carrying this T cell receptor (beta chain). This specimen comes from a study of T-cell reconstitution after alpha-beta-depleted transplantation in children. The CDR3 spans 13 residues. Germline assignment: CDR1 SQVTM and CDR2 ANQGSEA. J gave up 3 bases and V 7 bases, and 5 bases lay outside the gene matches. This sample's TCRbeta library carried unique molecular identifier barcodes. TCRdb called the PCR reads again in MiXCR, with one record for every CDR3 protein. The profile shows some 75,000 distinct CDR3 sequences, just under 7.5% of them singletons. The V gene is TRBV29-1, the J gene TRBJ2-3; TRBD1 aligns across 9 bases. The clonotype originates from a human donor who donated a stem cell graft to a child with acute lymphoblastic leukemia. Material: PBMCs from the stem cell graft donor, obtained from the stem cell graft. CDR3 sequence: CSGRTGETDTQYF. In nucleotides, the CDR3 is TGCAGCGGACGGACAGGGGAAACAGATACGCAGTATTTT.